The 18 T cell receptor beta chains in this list originate from one sample, sequenced in a study of shared clonotypes between healthy human individuals. Here immunoSEQ multiplex PCR was the method, and the copy in TCRdb shows in-frame clones only, minus some. The table lists some 500,000 clones, over 60% of them singletons, with 9.5% to 15% in the top ten. The sequencing input was PBMCs. All receptors derive from a woman between 35 and 50 years old in good health. Some clones in this sample may be carry-over from other donors' samples.

The rearrangement links TRBV29-1 to TRBJ2-3; a possible D gene is TRBD1 (5 bases). Trimming pared 4 bases from V and 2 bases from J, leaving 13 bases between. The CDR3 length is 14 residues. Germline lookup yields CDR1 SQVTM and CDR2 ANQGSEA. The CDR3 sequence: CSVGAQALTDTQYF. CDR3 DNA sequence: TGCAGCGTTGGGGCACAGGCTCTCACAGATACGCAGTATTTT.

The rearrangement links TRBV28 to TRBJ2-7; TRBD2 is a possible D gene (5 bases). Germline values: CDR1 MDHEN, CDR2 SYDVKM. Trimming shortened V by 10 bases and J by 0 bases, and 19 bases separated the two germline ends. The CDR3 is made up of 15 amino acids. CDR3 in DNA: TGTGCCACTTACGGAAGGGAGCGAAGCTCCTACGAGCAGTACTTC. Its translation is CATYGRERSSYEQYF.

The chain has TRBV4-1 and TRBJ2-5; TRBD1 aligns across 8 bases. J lost 4 bases, V lost 4 bases, and 8 bases had no gene match. Germline CDR1 MGHRA, CDR2 YSYEKL. The CDR3 extends over 15 amino acids. The CDR3 bases are TGCGCCAGCAGCCCCGGGACAGGAGCCTTAGAGACCCAGTACTTC. Amino acid sequence: CASSPGTGALETQYF.

This clone was observed many times. The rearrangement uses TRBV6-6 and TRBJ1-1; the D gene is possibly TRBD1 (6 bases). V lost 2 bases and J 5 bases, leaving 12 bases between the germline ends. Germline V lookup: CDR1 MNHNY, CDR2 SVGAGI (reference sequence). This CDR3 comprises 14 residues. DNA of the CDR3: TGTGCCAGCAGTTACCCGTCCAGGGGTACTGAAGCTTTCTTT. Protein: CASSYPSRGTEAFF.

The V call is TRBV5-1, the J call TRBJ2-6; the D is unclear. The CDR3 runs to 15 residues. CDR1 is SGHRS, CDR2 YFSETQ, per germline. Trimming took 6 bases from V and 5 from J, leaving 15 bases between them. The CDR3 sequence is CASKDLKGWANVLTF. The CDR3 DNA follows: TGCGCCAGCAAGGATCTAAAGGGCTGGGCCAACGTCCTGACTTTC.

The rearrangement links TRBV18 to TRBJ1-1; 7 bases are a match to TRBD1. Germline V gene lookup returns CDR1 KGHSH and CDR2 LQKENI. V shed 2 bases and J 0 bases; nucleotides not matched to a gene: 6. The CDR3 consists of 16 residues. As DNA, the CDR3 is TGTGCCAGCTCACCATGGGCAGGGGGGATGAACACTGAAGCTTTCTTT. It specifies CASSPWAGGMNTEAFF.

Notes on this clone: Since a much larger clone is just one base distant, this may be a read error. As the CDR3 is not closed by the conserved phenylalanine or tryptophan, this likely results from a read error. The J gene is TRBJ2-7, the V gene TRBV5-4; 11 nucleotides align to TRBD2. Trimming removed 0 bases from V and 4 bases from J; junction bases left unmatched: 6. CDR1 and CDR2 from the germline V gene are SGHNT and YYREEE (reference sequence). The CDR3 covers 16 residues. The DNA of the CDR3 is TGTGCCAGCAGCTTGGGGATAGCGGGAGGGATTTACGAGCAGTACCTC. Translating gives CASSLGIAGGIYEQYL.

CDR3 protein: CASRSRTGFDGYTF. The CDR3 DNA follows: TGTGCCAGCAGGTCCCGGACAGGGTTCGATGGCTACACCTTC. This chain uses TRBV28 with TRBJ1-2, with TRBD1 identical over 8 bases. This CDR3 is 14 amino acids long. Losses at the gene ends were 6 bases for V and 6 bases for J; bases not matched to a gene: 9. The germline gives CDR1 MDHEN, CDR2 SYDVKM.

DNA for the CDR3: TGTGCCAGCAGCCCCATTGCAGGGGAGGGCACTGAAGCTTTCTTT. As protein: CASSPIAGEGTEAFF. This chain links TRBV6-1 with TRBJ1-1, with D possibly being TRBD1 (6 bases). Trimming shortened V by 6 bases and J by 4 bases, and 18 bases separated the two germline ends. The CDR3 covers 15 residues. CDR1 is MNHNS and CDR2 is SASEGT in the germline V gene.

The chain combines TRBV29-1 with TRBJ1-1; D may be TRBD1 (6 bases). The CDR3 sequence is 13 residues long. With 8 bases removed from V and 2 bases from J, the gap between germline ends came to 15 bases. Germline CDR1 is SQVTM and CDR2 is ANQGSEA. Written as DNA, the CDR3 is TGCAGCACCTCCAGAGGGGGAAACACTGAAGCTTTCTTT. Translated: CSTSRGGNTEAFF.

Worth noting for this clone: This may arise from a read error, as a much more abundant clone is one base away. The chain carries TRBV30 and TRBJ1-1; D gene uncertain. The CDR3 loop spans 16 amino acids. Between the trimmed V and J ends, which lost 0 bases and 1 base, there was a span of 15 bases. Germline CDR1 GTSNPN, CDR2 SVGIG (reference sequence). The CDR3 DNA reads as TGTGCCTGGAGTGTACCGTCCCCTTCGGAGAACACTGAAGCTTTCTTT. This encodes CAWSVPSPSENTEAFF.

J is TRBJ2-3 and V is TRBV10-1; D uncertain. The germline gives CDR1 WNHNN, CDR2 SYGVQD (reference sequence). This CDR3 has 14 residues. Deletions cut 4 bases from V and 4 bases from J, with 12 bases between. CDR3 sequence: CASSAPDWADTQYF. The CDR3 nucleotides are TGCGCCAGCAGTGCGCCGGATTGGGCAGATACGCAGTATTTT.

On this clone: This could be a read error, since a much larger clone is one nucleotide away. The chain combines TRBV2 with TRBJ2-2, with 7 nucleotides matching TRBD2. The CDR3 length is 14 residues. The germline V gene encodes CDR1 SNHLY and CDR2 FYNNEI. V shed 6 bases and J 4 bases; nucleotides not matched to a gene: 5. CDR3 amino acids: CASSMLAATGELFF. For the CDR3, the DNA is TGTGCCAGCAGCATGCTAGCGGCCACCGGGGAGCTGTTTTTT.

This chain joins TRBV6-1 and TRBJ1-5; the D is unclear. The CDR3 is 15 residues long. The V end lost 1 base, the J end lost 0 bases, and 7 bases lay between the germline ends. Germline CDR1 MNHNS, CDR2 SASEGT. In nucleotides, the CDR3 is TGTGCCAGCAGTGAAGGAGATTATAGCAATCAGCCCCAGCATTTT. Amino acids: CASSEGDYSNQPQHF.

This rearrangement joins TRBV6-5 to TRBJ1-5, with D perhaps matching TRBD1 (5 bases). V gave up 4 bases and J gave up 6 bases, with 10 bases separating them. Germline V gene sequence: CDR1 MNHEY, CDR2 SVGAGI. CDR3 length: 13 residues. CDR3 protein: CASSSTGGQPQHF. In nucleotides, the CDR3 is TGTGCCAGCAGTTCCACAGGAGGTCAGCCCCAGCATTTT.

This clone was found a few times. This rearrangement joins TRBV27 to TRBJ2-5, with a possible D match to TRBD2 (5 bases). Trimming left V 6 bases short and J 5 bases short, with 22 bases between. The V gene's germline CDR1 is MNHEY and CDR2 SMNVEV (reference sequence). The CDR3 contains 16 residues. The CDR3 sequence: CASRFEPREIRETQYF. The DNA for the CDR3 is TGTGCCAGCAGATTCGAGCCGAGGGAGATCCGGGAGACCCAGTACTTC.

This clone has only one observation. This chain joins TRBV6-5 and TRBJ1-2; no definite D call. Per germline, CDR1 MNHEY and CDR2 SVGAGI. The V end lost 5 bases, the J end lost 4 bases, and 14 bases lay between the germline ends. The CDR3 contains 14 residues. The DNA for the CDR3 is TGTGCCAGCAGTCCGTCAGGCGGAGGCTATGGCTACACCTTC. This gives the protein CASSPSGGGYGYTF.

As to this clone: This probably arose from a read error, given a far larger clone one base away. The identical CDR3 is also encoded by other nucleotide sequences in the sample. This chain links TRBV2 with TRBJ1-4, with 9 bases identical to TRBD1. V was pared by 6 bases and J by 8 bases, with 7 bases of the junction left unmatched. The CDR3 is made up of 14 amino acids. Germline assignment: CDR1 SNHLY and CDR2 FYNNEI. CDR3 DNA sequence: TGTGCCAGCAGCTCGGGACAGGGCGAAGAAAAACTGTTTTTT. This gives the protein CASSSGQGEEKLFF.